The present T cell receptor beta chain was sequenced within a study of blood T cell repertoires in COVID-19. Whole-study context: Collection of acute and convalescent COVID-19 samples took place in the United States, Italy and Spain. From T cells, B-cell-depleted T cells, or PBMCs came the material, which was cDNA or gDNA.

Germline CDR1 and CDR2: SNHLY and FYNNEI. The CDR3 is 16 amino acids. Trimming stripped 4 bases from V and 7 bases from J, with 22 bases between. Produced via immunoSEQ multiplex PCR; TCRdb's table is partial and in-frame only. Here the sample spans some 380,000 clones, roughly 86% being singletons. Participant ages covered 18 to 89 years across 25 or so US areas. Allocation to cohorts depended on clinical history reported by the participants. This receptor was obtained from a woman between 40 and 55 years old with acute COVID-19. This rearrangement joins TRBV2 to TRBJ1-2; tentative D call: TRBD1 (6 bases). The specimen sequenced was PBMCs or T cells enriched from blood (not recorded which). The CDR3 DNA is TGTGCCAGCAGTGGGGGTGGGGGACAAAATCCTACTGGCTACACCTTC. It codes for CASSGGGGQNPTGYTF. Based on the CDR3 plus reference TRBV2 and TRBJ1-2, the full variable domain is EPEVTQTPSHQVTQMGQEVILRCVPISNHLYFYWYRQILGQKVEFLVSFYNNEISEKSEIFDDQFSVERPDGSNFTLKIRSTKLEDSAMYFCASSGGGGQNPTGYTFGSGTRLTVV.